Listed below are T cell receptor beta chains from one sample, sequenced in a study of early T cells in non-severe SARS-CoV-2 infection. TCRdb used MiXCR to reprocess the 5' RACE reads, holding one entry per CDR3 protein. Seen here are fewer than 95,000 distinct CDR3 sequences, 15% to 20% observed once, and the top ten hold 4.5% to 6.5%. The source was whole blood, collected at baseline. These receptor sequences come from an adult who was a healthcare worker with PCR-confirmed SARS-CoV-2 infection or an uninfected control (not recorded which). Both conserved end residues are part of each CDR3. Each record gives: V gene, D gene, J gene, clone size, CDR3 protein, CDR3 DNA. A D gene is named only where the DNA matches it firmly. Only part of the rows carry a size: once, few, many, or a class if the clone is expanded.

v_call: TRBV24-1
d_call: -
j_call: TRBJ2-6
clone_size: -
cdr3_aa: CATSDVSGANVLTF
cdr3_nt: TGTGCCACCAGTGATGTATCTGGGGCCAACGTCCTGACTTTC

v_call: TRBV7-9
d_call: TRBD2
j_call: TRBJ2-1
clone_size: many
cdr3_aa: CASSLMAGDNEQFF
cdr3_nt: TGTGCCAGCAGCTTAATGGCGGGGGACAATGAGCAGTTCTTC

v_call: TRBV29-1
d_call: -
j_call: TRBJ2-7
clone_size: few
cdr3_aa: CSVGVDDEQYF
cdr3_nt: TGCAGCGTTGGGGTAGACGACGAGCAGTACTTC

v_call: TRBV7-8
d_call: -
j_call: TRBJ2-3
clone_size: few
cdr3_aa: CASTLGRVSTDTQYF
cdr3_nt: TGTGCCAGCACCTTGGGACGGGTTTCGACAGATACGCAGTATTTT

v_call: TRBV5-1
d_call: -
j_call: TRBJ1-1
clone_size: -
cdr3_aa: CASSLGQVDTEAFF
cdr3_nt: TGCGCCAGCAGCTTGGGGCAGGTCGACACTGAAGCTTTCTTT

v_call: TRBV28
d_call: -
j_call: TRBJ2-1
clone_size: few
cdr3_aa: CASMGGAPGEQFF
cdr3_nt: TGTGCCAGCATGGGCGGGGCCCCAGGCGAGCAGTTCTTC

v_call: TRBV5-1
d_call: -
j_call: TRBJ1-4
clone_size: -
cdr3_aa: CASSLDEKLFF
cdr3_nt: TGCGCCAGCAGCTTGGATGAAAAACTGTTTTTT

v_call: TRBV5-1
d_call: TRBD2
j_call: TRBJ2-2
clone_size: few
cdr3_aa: CASSPWLAGNTGELFF
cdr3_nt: TGCGCCAGCAGCCCTTGGTTAGCGGGAAATACCGGGGAGCTGTTTTTT

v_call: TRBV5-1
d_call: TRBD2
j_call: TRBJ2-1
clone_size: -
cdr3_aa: CASSLDGRNNEQFF
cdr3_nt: TGCGCCAGCAGCTTGGACGGGAGGAACAATGAGCAGTTCTTC

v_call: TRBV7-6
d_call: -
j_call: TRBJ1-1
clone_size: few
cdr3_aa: CASSLTAMNTEAFF
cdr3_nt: TGTGCCAGCAGCTTGACAGCTATGAACACTGAAGCTTTCTTT

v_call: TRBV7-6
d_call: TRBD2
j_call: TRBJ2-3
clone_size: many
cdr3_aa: CASSSRAGVYDTQYF
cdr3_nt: TGTGCCAGCAGCTCTAGAGCGGGAGTATACGATACGCAGTATTTT

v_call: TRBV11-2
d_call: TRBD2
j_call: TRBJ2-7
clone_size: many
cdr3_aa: CASSLGDSGYYEQYF
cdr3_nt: TGTGCCAGCAGCTTAGGTGATAGCGGGTACTACGAGCAGTACTTC

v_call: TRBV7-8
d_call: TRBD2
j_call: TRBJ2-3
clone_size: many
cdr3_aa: CASSPRPPSGRASDTQYF
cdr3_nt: TGTGCCAGCAGCCCAAGACCCCCTAGCGGGAGGGCCTCGGATACGCAGTATTTT

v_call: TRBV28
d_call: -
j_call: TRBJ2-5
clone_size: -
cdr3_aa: CASKPGTETQYF
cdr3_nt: TGTGCCAGCAAACCGGGAACAGAGACCCAGTACTTC

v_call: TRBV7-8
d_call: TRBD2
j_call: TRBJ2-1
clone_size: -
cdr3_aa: CASSLVPRLAGHNEQFF
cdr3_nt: TGTGCCAGCAGCTTAGTACCAAGACTAGCGGGCCACAATGAGCAGTTCTTC

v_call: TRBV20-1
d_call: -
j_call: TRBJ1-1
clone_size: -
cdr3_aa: CTVNRALNTEAFF
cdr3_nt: TGCACCGTAAACAGGGCACTGAACACTGAAGCTTTCTTT

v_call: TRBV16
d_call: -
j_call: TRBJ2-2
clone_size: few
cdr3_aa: CASSQSIGLNTGELFF
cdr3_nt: TGTGCCAGCAGCCAATCGATTGGGCTAAACACCGGGGAGCTGTTTTTT

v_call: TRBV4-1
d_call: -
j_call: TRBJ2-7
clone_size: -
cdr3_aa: CASSQGMVSRGDEQYF
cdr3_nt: TGCGCCAGCAGCCAAGGGATGGTGTCCAGGGGCGACGAGCAGTACTTC

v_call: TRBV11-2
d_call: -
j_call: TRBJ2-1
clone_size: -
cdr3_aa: CASSLAGRVNEQFF
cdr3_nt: TGTGCCAGCAGCTTAGCGGGAAGGGTCAATGAGCAGTTCTTC

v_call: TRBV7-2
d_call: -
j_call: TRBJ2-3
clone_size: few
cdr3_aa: CASSLWRSGDGGTDTQYF
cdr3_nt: TGTGCCAGCAGCTTATGGAGGAGCGGAGATGGGGGCACAGATACGCAGTATTTT

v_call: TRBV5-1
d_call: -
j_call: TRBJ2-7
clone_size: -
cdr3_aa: CASSQSTGGEQYF
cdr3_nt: TGCGCCAGCAGCCAGTCGACAGGAGGCGAGCAGTACTTC

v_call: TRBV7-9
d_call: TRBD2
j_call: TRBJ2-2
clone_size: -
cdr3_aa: CASSLVSSGRYTGELFF
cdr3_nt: TGTGCCAGCAGCTTAGTTTCTAGCGGGAGATACACCGGGGAGCTGTTTTTT

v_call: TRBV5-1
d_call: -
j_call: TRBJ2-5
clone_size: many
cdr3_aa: CASRDQETQYF
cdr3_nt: TGCGCCAGCAGGGACCAAGAGACCCAGTACTTC

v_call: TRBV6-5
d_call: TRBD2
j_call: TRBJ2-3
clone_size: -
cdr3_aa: CASGEEAGVADTQYF
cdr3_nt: TGTGCCAGCGGAGAAGAAGCGGGAGTGGCAGATACGCAGTATTTT

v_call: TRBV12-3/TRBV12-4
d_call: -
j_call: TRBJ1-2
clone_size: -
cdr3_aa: CASSRHFGGGDSGYTF
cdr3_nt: TGTGCCAGCAGCCGACACTTTGGGGGAGGGGACTCTGGCTACACCTTC

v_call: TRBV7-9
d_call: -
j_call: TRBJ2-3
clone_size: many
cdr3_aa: CASSTPRVFGARQSDTQYF
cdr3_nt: TGTGCCAGCAGCACCCCGAGGGTTTTCGGAGCGCGACAGTCGGATACGCAGTATTTT

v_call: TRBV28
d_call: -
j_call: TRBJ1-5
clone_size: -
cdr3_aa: CASSLTGTYNQPQHF
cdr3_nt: TGTGCCAGCAGTCTCACCGGGACTTACAATCAGCCCCAGCATTTT

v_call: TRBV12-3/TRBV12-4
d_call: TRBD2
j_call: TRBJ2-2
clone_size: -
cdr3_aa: CASRLTSGYTGELFF
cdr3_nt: TGTGCCAGCAGGCTGACTAGCGGATACACCGGGGAGCTGTTTTTT

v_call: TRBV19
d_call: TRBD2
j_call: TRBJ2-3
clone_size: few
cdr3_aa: CASTREDTDTQYF
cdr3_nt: TGTGCCAGTACCCGGGAGGACACAGATACGCAGTATTTT

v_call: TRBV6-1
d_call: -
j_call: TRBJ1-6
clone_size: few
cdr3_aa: CASNLNTGFYNSPLHF
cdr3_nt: TGTGCCAGCAACCTAAATACAGGATTTTATAATTCACCCCTCCACTTT

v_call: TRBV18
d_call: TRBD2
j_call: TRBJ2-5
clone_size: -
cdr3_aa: CASSTGGRWQETQYF
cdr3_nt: TGTGCCAGCTCCACGGGCGGGAGATGGCAAGAGACCCAGTACTTC

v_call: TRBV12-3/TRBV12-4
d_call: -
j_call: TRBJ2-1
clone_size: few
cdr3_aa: CASSLGQGGWYNEQFF
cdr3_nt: TGTGCCAGCAGTTTAGGGCAGGGCGGTTGGTACAATGAGCAGTTCTTC

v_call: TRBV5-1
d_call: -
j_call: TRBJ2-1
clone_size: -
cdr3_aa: CASSSDRTNYNEQFF
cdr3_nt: TGCGCCAGCAGCTCCGACAGAACTAATTACAATGAGCAGTTCTTC

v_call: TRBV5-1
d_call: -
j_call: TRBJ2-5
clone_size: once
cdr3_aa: CASSFWGEETQYF
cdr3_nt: TGCGCCAGCAGCTTTTGGGGGGAAGAGACCCAGTACTTC

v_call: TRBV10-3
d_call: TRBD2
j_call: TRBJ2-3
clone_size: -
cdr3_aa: CAISGAGGPVGDTQYF
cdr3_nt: TGTGCCATCAGTGGGGCGGGAGGGCCGGTCGGAGATACGCAGTATTTT

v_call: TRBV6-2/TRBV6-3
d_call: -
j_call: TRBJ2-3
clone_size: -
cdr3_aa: CASSWTARDTQYF
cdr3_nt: TGTGCCAGCAGTTGGACAGCCCGGGATACGCAGTATTTT

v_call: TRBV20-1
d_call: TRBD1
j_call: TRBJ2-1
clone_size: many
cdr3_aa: CSARDPGRGKNNEQFF
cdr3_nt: TGCAGTGCTAGAGATCCCGGCAGGGGGAAGAACAATGAGCAGTTCTTC

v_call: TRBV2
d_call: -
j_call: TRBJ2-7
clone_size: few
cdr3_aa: CASSVRSGPYEQYF
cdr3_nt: TGTGCCAGCAGTGTGAGGTCAGGCCCCTACGAGCAGTACTTC

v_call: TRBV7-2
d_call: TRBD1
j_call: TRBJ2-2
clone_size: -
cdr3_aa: CASSLSGQGAIGTGELFF
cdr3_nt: TGTGCCAGCAGCTTATCCGGACAGGGGGCCATTGGCACCGGGGAGCTGTTTTTT

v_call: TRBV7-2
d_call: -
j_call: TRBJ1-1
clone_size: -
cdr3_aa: CASSLGAGTRNTEAFF
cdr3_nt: TGTGCCAGCAGCTTAGGAGCGGGGACACGGAACACTGAAGCTTTCTTT

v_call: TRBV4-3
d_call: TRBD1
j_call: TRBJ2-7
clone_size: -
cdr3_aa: CASSPGQGAEEQYF
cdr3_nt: TGCGCCAGCAGCCCCGGACAGGGGGCGGAGGAGCAGTACTTC

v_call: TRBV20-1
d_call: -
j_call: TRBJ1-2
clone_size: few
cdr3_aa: CSAAGGNGYTF
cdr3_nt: TGCAGTGCCGCTGGAGGGAATGGCTACACCTTC

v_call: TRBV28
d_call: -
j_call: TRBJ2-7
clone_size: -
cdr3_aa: CASSSGWGGFAYEQYF
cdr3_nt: TGTGCCAGCAGCAGCGGGTGGGGAGGATTCGCCTACGAGCAGTACTTC

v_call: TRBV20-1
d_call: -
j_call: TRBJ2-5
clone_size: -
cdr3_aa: CSARFRETQYF
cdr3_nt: TGCAGTGCTAGATTTCGGGAGACCCAGTACTTC

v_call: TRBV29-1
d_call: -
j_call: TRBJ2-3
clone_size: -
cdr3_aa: CSVPGLVKADTQYF
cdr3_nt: TGCAGCGTCCCCGGCCTGGTAAAGGCGGATACGCAGTATTTT

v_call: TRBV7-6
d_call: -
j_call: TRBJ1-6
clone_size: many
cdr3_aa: CASSLNNSPLHF
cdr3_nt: TGTGCCAGCAGCTTAAATAATTCACCCCTCCACTTT

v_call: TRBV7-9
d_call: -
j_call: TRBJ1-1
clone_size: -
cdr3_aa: CASSHKMNTEAFF
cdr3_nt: TGTGCCAGCAGCCATAAGATGAACACTGAAGCTTTCTTT

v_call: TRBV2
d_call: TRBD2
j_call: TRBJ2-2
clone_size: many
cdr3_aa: CATGSLAGGGTGELFF
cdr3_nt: TGTGCCACCGGGTCGCTAGCGGGAGGCGGGACCGGGGAGCTGTTTTTT

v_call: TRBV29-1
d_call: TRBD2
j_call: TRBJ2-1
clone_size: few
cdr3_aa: CSVDASGRTEQFF
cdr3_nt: TGCAGCGTTGATGCTAGCGGGAGAACTGAGCAGTTCTTC

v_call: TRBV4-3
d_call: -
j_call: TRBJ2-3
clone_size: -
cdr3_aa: CASSQSLGTDTQYF
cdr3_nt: TGCGCCAGCAGCCAATCGTTGGGCACAGATACGCAGTATTTT

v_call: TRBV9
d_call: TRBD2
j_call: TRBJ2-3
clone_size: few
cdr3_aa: CASSEGRGSDTQYF
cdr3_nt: TGTGCCAGCAGCGAAGGGAGGGGTTCAGATACGCAGTATTTT

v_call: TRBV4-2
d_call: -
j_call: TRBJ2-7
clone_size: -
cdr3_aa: CASSQVSGEPYEQYF
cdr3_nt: TGTGCCAGCAGCCAAGTTTCGGGCGAGCCCTACGAGCAGTACTTC

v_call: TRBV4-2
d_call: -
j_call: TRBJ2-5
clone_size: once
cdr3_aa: CVSSQNRGETQYF
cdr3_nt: TGTGTCAGCAGCCAAAACCGGGGAGAGACCCAGTACTTC